The rows below give T cell receptor beta chains drawn from one sample of a study of Ad26.COV2.S vaccination and SARS-CoV-2 variants. Some clones are missing from TCRdb's copy, which holds only in-frame ones; the method was immunoSEQ multiplex PCR. The sample contains 100,000 or so clones, around 81% of which appear only once. Source: peripheral blood, taken after recovery from COVID-19. All receptors come from a human donor who had recovered from COVID-19. Each CDR3 is given with its conserved first and last residue. Fields, in order: clone size, V gene, D gene, J gene, CDR3 DNA, CDR3 protein. D genes are given only for firm matches. Some rows have no size entry. The others give once, few or many, or a class for an expanded clone.

abundance: -
v_gene: TRBV5-1
d_gene: TRBD1
j_gene: TRBJ2-7
CDR3nt: TGCGCCAGCAGCTGGGGACAGGGAGCCTACGAGCAGTACTTC
CDR3aa: CASSWGQGAYEQYF

abundance: -
v_gene: TRBV4-3
d_gene: TRBD2
j_gene: TRBJ2-7
CDR3nt: TGCGCCAGCAGCCAAGAGGCCGGGGGGGGTGCCTACGAGCAGTACTTC
CDR3aa: CASSQEAGGGAYEQYF

abundance: -
v_gene: TRBV6-1
d_gene: -
j_gene: TRBJ1-1
CDR3nt: TGTGCCAGCAGTGAAAGAGGGGGAAACACTGAAGCTTTCTTT
CDR3aa: CASSERGGNTEAFF

abundance: few
v_gene: TRBV5-5
d_gene: -
j_gene: TRBJ2-2
CDR3nt: TGTGCCAGCAGCTTGTTTACAGGCTTTAACACCGGGGAGCTGTTTTTT
CDR3aa: CASSLFTGFNTGELFF

abundance: -
v_gene: TRBV12-5
d_gene: -
j_gene: TRBJ1-4
CDR3nt: TGTGCTAGCGGCGGGATACAGGGATTTACTAATGAAAAACTGTTTTTT
CDR3aa: CASGGIQGFTNEKLFF

abundance: once
v_gene: TRBV4-3
d_gene: -
j_gene: TRBJ1-6
CDR3nt: TGCGCCAGCAGTTCGGGAGACTCCTATAATTCACCCCTCCACTTT
CDR3aa: CASSSGDSYNSPLHF

abundance: few
v_gene: TRBV19
d_gene: -
j_gene: TRBJ1-3
CDR3nt: TGCGCGAGCGGGGCTGGAAACACCATATATTTT
CDR3aa: CASGAGNTIYF

abundance: -
v_gene: TRBV2
d_gene: -
j_gene: TRBJ1-1
CDR3nt: TGTGCCAGCAGTGATGAGGGGACATCATCATCTGAAGCTTTCTTT
CDR3aa: CASSDEGTSSSEAFF

abundance: -
v_gene: TRBV28
d_gene: -
j_gene: TRBJ2-1
CDR3nt: TGTGCCAGCAGTTGGCTAGTAACGAATGAGCAGTTCTTC
CDR3aa: CASSWLVTNEQFF

abundance: -
v_gene: TRBV19
d_gene: -
j_gene: TRBJ1-4
CDR3nt: TGTGCCAGTAGTATATTGGTGGGGAATGAAAAACTGTTTTTT
CDR3aa: CASSILVGNEKLFF

abundance: -
v_gene: TRBV19
d_gene: -
j_gene: TRBJ1-5
CDR3nt: TGTGCCAGTAGTATAGGGGCGGGCAATCAGCCCCAGCATTTT
CDR3aa: CASSIGAGNQPQHF

abundance: -
v_gene: TRBV7-3
d_gene: -
j_gene: TRBJ1-5
CDR3nt: TGTGCCAGCCGGGGGGTCAATCAGCCCCAGCATTTT
CDR3aa: CASRGVNQPQHF

abundance: -
v_gene: TRBV27
d_gene: -
j_gene: TRBJ2-7
CDR3nt: TGTGCCAGCCTCAGGGGAACCAGTTACGAGCAGTACTTC
CDR3aa: CASLRGTSYEQYF

abundance: -
v_gene: TRBV29-1
d_gene: TRBD1
j_gene: TRBJ2-2
CDR3nt: TGCAGCGTTGAAGGGGACAGGGACAACACCGGGGAGCTGTTTTTT
CDR3aa: CSVEGDRDNTGELFF

abundance: few
v_gene: TRBV7-2
d_gene: TRBD1
j_gene: TRBJ2-2
CDR3nt: TGTGCCAGCAGCTTGGGGACAGGGGAGGCCGGGGAGCTGTTTTTT
CDR3aa: CASSLGTGEAGELFF

abundance: -
v_gene: TRBV5-1
d_gene: -
j_gene: TRBJ2-3
CDR3nt: TGCGCCAGCAGTTACGGGGGCGCAGATACGCAGTATTTT
CDR3aa: CASSYGGADTQYF

abundance: once
v_gene: TRBV9
d_gene: TRBD2
j_gene: TRBJ2-3
CDR3nt: TGTGCCAGCAGCTCGGGACTAGCGGGGGAATGGGGCACAGATACGCAGTATTTT
CDR3aa: CASSSGLAGEWGTDTQYF

abundance: -
v_gene: TRBV30
d_gene: -
j_gene: TRBJ2-4
CDR3nt: TGTGCCTGGATGGGTGTAGCCAAAAACATTCAGTACTTC
CDR3aa: CAWMGVAKNIQYF

abundance: few
v_gene: TRBV5-1
d_gene: TRBD2
j_gene: TRBJ2-7
CDR3nt: TGCGCCAGCAGCTTGGGAGCGGGGGAAACCTACGAGCAGTACTTC
CDR3aa: CASSLGAGETYEQYF

abundance: -
v_gene: TRBV6-5
d_gene: -
j_gene: TRBJ2-7
CDR3nt: TGTGCCGCCATGGGGCGGGTGGGGGCGTACGAGCAGTACTTC
CDR3aa: CAAMGRVGAYEQYF

abundance: -
v_gene: TRBV19
d_gene: -
j_gene: TRBJ1-6
CDR3nt: TGTGCCAGTAGTATAGCCGGGATCCCCCTCCACTTT
CDR3aa: CASSIAGIPLHF

abundance: -
v_gene: TRBV14
d_gene: -
j_gene: TRBJ2-7
CDR3nt: TGTGCCAGCAGCCAAGATGCAGGGCCCGAGCAGTACTTC
CDR3aa: CASSQDAGPEQYF

abundance: -
v_gene: TRBV19
d_gene: -
j_gene: TRBJ1-5
CDR3nt: TGTGCCAGTAGTCCAGACCGGCAGCTCAATCAGCCCCAGCATTTT
CDR3aa: CASSPDRQLNQPQHF

abundance: -
v_gene: TRBV30
d_gene: -
j_gene: TRBJ1-3
CDR3nt: TGTGCCTGGAGTGGGAACACCATATATTTT
CDR3aa: CAWSGNTIYF

abundance: -
v_gene: TRBV30
d_gene: TRBD1
j_gene: TRBJ1-6
CDR3nt: TGTGCCTGGGGGGGACAGGTGAATTCACCCCTCCACTTT
CDR3aa: CAWGGQVNSPLHF

abundance: -
v_gene: TRBV11-2
d_gene: -
j_gene: TRBJ1-5
CDR3nt: TGTGCCAGCAGCTTAGACGTGTGGGGGCTTAGCAATCAGCCCCAGCATTTT
CDR3aa: CASSLDVWGLSNQPQHF

abundance: once
v_gene: TRBV2
d_gene: -
j_gene: TRBJ1-1
CDR3nt: TGTGCCAGCACGCCGTTCACGAACACTGAAGCTTTCTTT
CDR3aa: CASTPFTNTEAFF

abundance: -
v_gene: TRBV5-1
d_gene: TRBD1
j_gene: TRBJ1-6
CDR3nt: TGCGCCAGCAGCTTGAGCGGACAGGGGGCGAATTCACCCCTCCACTTT
CDR3aa: CASSLSGQGANSPLHF

abundance: -
v_gene: TRBV19
d_gene: -
j_gene: TRBJ2-3
CDR3nt: TGTGCCAGTAGCCAGGCGGGCACAGATACGCAGTATTTT
CDR3aa: CASSQAGTDTQYF

abundance: -
v_gene: TRBV3-1/TRBV3-2
d_gene: -
j_gene: TRBJ2-7
CDR3nt: TGTGCCAGCAGCCAAGGTCTGGCGGGACTTCCTGGGCAGTACTTC
CDR3aa: CASSQGLAGLPGQYF

abundance: -
v_gene: TRBV5-1
d_gene: -
j_gene: TRBJ2-1
CDR3nt: TGCGCCAGCAGCGAACTAGGGATTGCAGATGAGCAGTTCTTC
CDR3aa: CASSELGIADEQFF

abundance: -
v_gene: TRBV27
d_gene: -
j_gene: TRBJ1-5
CDR3nt: TGTGCCTGCGCATCCCAGGGCCCGTTTCAGCCCCAGCATTTT
CDR3aa: CACASQGPFQPQHF

abundance: -
v_gene: TRBV4-3
d_gene: TRBD2
j_gene: TRBJ2-1
CDR3nt: TGCGCCAGCAGCCAAGGGACTAGCGGTAACAATGAGCAGTTCTTC
CDR3aa: CASSQGTSGNNEQFF

abundance: -
v_gene: TRBV28
d_gene: TRBD1
j_gene: TRBJ1-2
CDR3nt: TGTGCCAGCAAACCACCGGGACAGGGGATTTATGGCTACACCTTC
CDR3aa: CASKPPGQGIYGYTF

abundance: -
v_gene: TRBV6-5
d_gene: TRBD1
j_gene: TRBJ2-2
CDR3nt: TGTGCCAGCAGCAGACAGGGAAGAGCCGGGGAGCTGTTTTTT
CDR3aa: CASSRQGRAGELFF

abundance: once
v_gene: TRBV5-1
d_gene: TRBD1
j_gene: TRBJ2-2
CDR3nt: TGCGCCAGCAGTAGAGGACAGGGGGAGAACACCGGGGAGCTGTTTTTT
CDR3aa: CASSRGQGENTGELFF

abundance: -
v_gene: TRBV6-4
d_gene: TRBD1
j_gene: TRBJ1-1
CDR3nt: TGTGCCAGCAGGGACAGGGCGGACACTGAAGCTTTCTTT
CDR3aa: CASRDRADTEAFF

abundance: few
v_gene: TRBV19
d_gene: -
j_gene: TRBJ1-1
CDR3nt: TGTGCCAGTATGGACTCCCAAGGGATTCCCCAGAACACTGAAGCTTTCTTT
CDR3aa: CASMDSQGIPQNTEAFF

abundance: many
v_gene: TRBV5-1
d_gene: -
j_gene: TRBJ1-1
CDR3nt: TGCGCCAGCAGCTTGGCTCCCGGGGCAGAACGAAACACTGAAGCTTTCTTT
CDR3aa: CASSLAPGAERNTEAFF

abundance: few
v_gene: TRBV5-1
d_gene: TRBD2
j_gene: TRBJ2-5
CDR3nt: TGCGCCAGCAGCTTGAGCGGGGGGGCCTCAGAGACCCAGTACTTC
CDR3aa: CASSLSGGASETQYF

abundance: few
v_gene: TRBV24-1
d_gene: -
j_gene: TRBJ1-1
CDR3nt: TGTGCCACCAGTGTTGGGGATAACACTGAAGCTTTCTTT
CDR3aa: CATSVGDNTEAFF

abundance: -
v_gene: TRBV12-5
d_gene: TRBD1
j_gene: TRBJ2-5
CDR3nt: TGTGCTAGTGGGGACAGGGGAGAGACCCAGTACTTC
CDR3aa: CASGDRGETQYF

abundance: -
v_gene: TRBV6-2/TRBV6-3
d_gene: -
j_gene: TRBJ1-2
CDR3nt: TGTGCCAGCAGTACTCCGGGGACGGATGACACCTTC
CDR3aa: CASSTPGTDDTF

abundance: -
v_gene: TRBV5-1
d_gene: -
j_gene: TRBJ2-5
CDR3nt: TGCGCCAGCAGCGCCCTTCGGTCCGAAGAGACCCAGTACTTC
CDR3aa: CASSALRSEETQYF

abundance: once
v_gene: TRBV27
d_gene: -
j_gene: TRBJ2-5
CDR3nt: TGTGCCAGCAGTTTATTAGGTGGGGCCGAGACCCAGTACTTC
CDR3aa: CASSLLGGAETQYF

abundance: few
v_gene: TRBV5-4
d_gene: -
j_gene: TRBJ2-3
CDR3nt: TGTGCCAGCAGCCCCAACCTTGGCGGGGATACTAGCACAGATACGCAGTATTTT
CDR3aa: CASSPNLGGDTSTDTQYF